This T cell receptor (beta chain) was sequenced for a study of shared clonotypes between healthy human individuals (dated by TCRdb to about 2020). In terms of the full investigation: The cohort included three men and a couple of women between 18 and 49 years of age. For each donor, CD4 naive and CD4 memory were each run on three plates, CD8 naive on two plates, and CD8 memory on one plate. Blood TCR repertoires of a handful of healthy adults were deeply sequenced to estimate repertoire size and the extent of clonotype sharing between individuals. To increase sequencing depth and limit assay-specific biases, TCR repertoire library preparation and sequencing were carried out by different laboratories using diverse techniques. Each donor's leukapheresis produced roughly between about 0.85 and 10 billion PBMCs.

The germline V and J ends show losses of 3 bases and 1 base respectively, and no gene match explains 2 bases of the junction. The CDR3 measures 15 amino acids from cysteine to phenylalanine. Of all the DNA, just the CDR3 is kept, 45 bases in frame from base 1. The germline V gene provides CDR1 MDHEN and CDR2 SYDVKM. TCR CDR3 regions were amplified from genomic DNA by multiplex PCR using the deep immunoSEQ assay. Extracted genomic DNA from each cell subset was spread evenly across all wells of several immunoSEQ 96-well plates, with each plate serving as a replicate. For sorted subsets, around 200 ng genomic DNA, equal to tens of thousands of T cell genomes, was loaded into each replicate PCR. The purified libraries were quantified using a Qubit 3.0 fluorometer, sized with a Bioanalyzer 2100, and then quantified again using the KAPA Library Quantification kit. Every immunoSEQ 96-well plate was sequenced on a dedicated single-read 150-cycle Illumina NextSeq 550 flow cell. The paper's data handling went like this. The immunoSEQ output contained only junctional sequences without quality scores, so filtering could not match that applied to full-length reads. To assign V/J genes and CDR3, sequences were annotated using PyIR, a Python wrapper for IgBLAST v1.9, with IMGT germline references. Reads were filtered out if the reads had weak V/J assignments (E-value above 1e-6), no CDR3, stop codons, out-of-frame junctions, or ambiguous translated residues. V3J clonotypes were defined as sequences sharing an identical inferred V gene, J gene, and CDR3 amino acid sequence. To compute the percentage overlap between repertoires, the number of shared unique clonotypes was divided by the size of the smaller repertoire. Three approaches were used to assess repertoire richness: RTK rarefaction, the Chao1 estimator, and Recon v2.1 estimates of unobserved clonotypes. OLGA was used to compute generation probabilities for all TCRbeta clonotypes that the gDNA method yielded from four donors. TCRdb mirrors the immuneACCESS table, restricted to in-frame sequences. Some clones are absent from its copies; in checked studies, under half trace to an unresolved V gene, and the reason for the others is unknown. V and J calls and clone size are as listed in that table; D and trimming were resolved from the DNA. A total of under 200,000 clones appear in this sample, about 93% of them only once. The ten largest make up about 0.067% of the sample.

The donors were healthy, HIV-negative adults with no recently reported acute infections or vaccinations. Every donor was a Caucasian adult living in Nashville, Tennessee, USA. CD4+ T cells were enriched by magnetic negative selection; naive cells were then positively selected on CD45RA, and the negative fraction formed the memory subset. After blood collection by leukapheresis, PBMCs were isolated using Ficoll-Histopaque density gradient centrifugation and then cryopreserved in the vapor phase of liquid nitrogen. Analytical flow cytometry was used to check the purity and quantity of each magnetically sorted T cell population. Genomic DNA was isolated from each sorted fraction and quantified by UV absorbance on a Nanodrop 2000c. Overall study outcomes, separate from this receptor: Based on pairwise subsampling, the degree of clonotype sharing among donors was expected to be affected by sequencing depth. Compared with non-shared clonotypes, clonotypes shared by all four sorted-subset donors had higher generation probabilities. Rarefaction of sorted-subset datasets indicated incomplete sequencing despite the large sequencing depth. Sampling was limited to blood, and TCR repertoires in tissue likely differ from TCR repertoires in blood. Naive subsets generally had larger estimated clonotype richness than memory subsets. Sharing across several donors was observed for around 5% of naive CD4, 3.5% of naive CD8, 2% to 2.5% of memory CD4, and roughly 0.4% of memory CD8 clonotypes. Because the study included only a small number of donors, the genetic and exposure-history diversity represented was limited.

In regard to this clone: Its antigen remains undetermined. There are no base qualities to consult, and no much larger clone falls within one base.

The chain couples TRBV28 to TRBJ1-5; 8 central bases correspond to TRBD1. Sequencing was done on a sample of naive CD4+ T cells sorted from blood. The cell subset or site label, as the study defines it: CD45RA+ positively selected. The TCR sequence derives from a woman in her twenties or thirties in good health. The CDR3 loop reads CASSFAGGSNQPQHF. In nucleotides, the sequence is TGTGCCAGCAGTTTCGCAGGGGGCAGCAATCAGCCCCAGCATTTT.